The sequence of this T cell receptor (beta chain) was determined in a study of glioma-infiltrating T cells after dendritic cell vaccination. TCRdb's table, derived via immunoSEQ multiplex PCR, lists solely in-frame clones and lacks some. This repertoire shows around 3,100 clones, almost 80% found once; its top ten account for approximately 4.5%. Germline V lookup: CDR1 LNHDA, CDR2 SQIVND (reference sequence). This CDR3 is 12 amino acids long. V lost 8 bases to trimming and J lost 2 bases, with 7 bases between them. The sequence came from a human donor with glioblastoma. The rearrangement joins TRBV19 to TRBJ1-5, with TRBD1 as a possible D gene (5 bases). The sequencing here drew on tumor tissue, taken before dendritic cell vaccination. The CDR3: CASDSRNQPQHF. Here the CDR3 DNA reads TGTGCCAGTGACAGCCGCAATCAGCCCCAGCATTTT.